The next 15 T cell receptor beta chains were all read from a single sample in a study of blood T cell repertoires in COVID-19. Repertoires were generated with immunoSEQ multiplex PCR, while TCRdb's copy carries only in-frame clones and drops some. The sample contains 280,000 or so clones, around 91% of which appear only once. The sequenced material came from PBMCs or T cells enriched from blood (not recorded which). The source is a woman between 18 and 30 years old with acute COVID-19.

The chain links TRBV28 to TRBJ2-5, with D possibly being TRBD2 (5 bases). This CDR3 is built from 15 residues. Trimming removed 5 bases from V and 5 bases from J, with 18 bases in between. Per the germline V gene, CDR1 is MDHEN and CDR2 is SYDVKM. CDR3 DNA sequence: TGTGCCAGCAGTCCTCTAGCTCTCCCTGATGAGACCCAGTACTTC. Its protein product is CASSPLALPDETQYF.

In its sample, this clone was seen once. This sequence joins TRBV10-1 and TRBJ2-1, with D possibly matching TRBD2 (5 bases). The CDR3 has 14 residues. Per germline, CDR1 WNHNN and CDR2 SYGVQD (reference sequence). V was clipped by 6 bases and J by 10 bases, with 19 bases between them. This CDR3 reads CASSARSGSGEQFF. The CDR3 DNA is TGCGCCAGCAGCGCCCGCTCTGGGAGTGGGGAGCAGTTCTTC.

This clone was detected a few times. The CDR3 loop reads CSGSSSNYEQYF. As DNA, the CDR3 is TGCAGCGGTTCTAGCTCGAACTACGAGCAGTACTTC. This sequence joins TRBV29-1 and TRBJ2-7; D possibly corresponds to TRBD2 (5 bases). CDR3 size: 12 residues. With 7 bases removed from V and 3 bases from J, the gap between germline ends came to 13 bases. Germline V gene data show CDR1 as SQVTM and CDR2 as ANQGSEA.

The chain uses TRBV3-1 (or the pseudogene TRBV3-2) and TRBJ1-6; tentatively, D is TRBD1 (5 bases). The CDR3 contains 13 residues. Trimming removed 4 bases from V and 12 bases from J, with 13 bases in between. The germline V gene encodes CDR1 LGHDT and CDR2 YNNKEL (reference sequence). CDR3 sequence: CASSPGRGRPLHF. CDR3 bases: TGTGCCAGCAGCCCTGGAAGGGGTCGACCCCTCCACTTT.

This clone was detected a few times. J is TRBJ2-7 and V is TRBV6-5; maybe TRBD1 (5 bases). This CDR3 has 14 amino acids. From germline, CDR1 is MNHEY and CDR2 SVGAGI. With 2 bases removed from V and 6 bases from J, the gap between germline ends came to 14 bases. The CDR3 loop reads CASSYPSGFAEQYF. DNA for the CDR3: TGTGCCAGCAGTTACCCCTCAGGGTTTGCCGAGCAGTACTTC.

This chain uses TRBV4-1 with TRBJ2-5; tentative D call: TRBD2 (6 bases). With 0 bases removed from V and 3 bases from J, the gap between germline ends came to 8 bases. CDR1 and CDR2 from the germline V gene are MGHRA and YSYEKL. This CDR3 is built from 14 residues. This CDR3 reads CASSQESGEETQYF. The CDR3 region has the DNA TGCGCCAGCAGCCAAGAGTCGGGAGAAGAGACCCAGTACTTC.

The genes are TRBV5-6 and TRBJ2-3; possibly TRBD2 for D (5 bases). The CDR3 has 16 residues. V lost 4 bases and J 1 base, leaving 16 bases between the germline ends. In germline, CDR1 is SGHDT, CDR2 YYEEEE. For the CDR3, the DNA is TGTGCCAGCAGCAATCGGGGAAAATTCCGCACAGATACGCAGTATTTT. Protein product: CASSNRGKFRTDTQYF. Looking up the rest from reference TRBV5-6 and TRBJ2-3 gives the full variable domain: DAGVTQSPTHLIKTRGQQVTLRCSPKSGHDTVSWYQQALGQGPQFIFQYYEEEERQRGNFPDRFSGHQFPNYSSELNVNALLLGDSALYLCASSNRGKFRTDTQYFGPGTRLTVL.

This chain joins TRBV3-1 (or the pseudogene TRBV3-2) and TRBJ2-4, with D unresolved. Germline V gene lookup returns CDR1 LGHDT and CDR2 YNNKEL (reference sequence). The CDR3 runs to 15 residues. V shed 2 bases and J shed 0 bases, with 8 bases lying between them. Here the CDR3 DNA reads TGTGCCAGCAGCCAACGCGGTCTAGCCAAAAACATTCAGTACTTC. Protein product: CASSQRGLAKNIQYF.

The chain combines TRBV7-9 with TRBJ2-7, with 7 bases matching TRBD2. CDR3 length: 15 residues. V was pared by 7 bases and J by 0 bases, with 9 bases of the junction left unmatched. Germline assignment: CDR1 SEHNR and CDR2 FQNEAQ (reference sequence). The CDR3 DNA sequence: TGTGCCAGCACCCCCAGCGGGGACTACTCCTACGAGCAGTACTTC. This gives the protein CASTPSGDYSYEQYF.

The V gene is TRBV4-3, the J gene TRBJ2-5; 7 bases agree with TRBD1. The CDR3 is made up of 15 amino acids. Germline CDR1 and CDR2: LGHNA and YSLEER. The J segment lost 5 bases and the V segment lost 1 base, leaving 7 bases of the junction unmatched. For the CDR3, the DNA is TGCGCCAGCAGCCAAGCCGGGACAGCCGGGGAGACCCAGTACTTC. Its translation is CASSQAGTAGETQYF.

The rearrangement joins TRBV6-1 to TRBJ2-1, with 7 bases lining up with TRBD2. This CDR3 comprises 14 residues. The germline V gene encodes CDR1 MNHNS and CDR2 SASEGT. V lost 0 bases and J lost 11; bases outside the gene matches: 7. The CDR3: CASSEALNGRKQFF. In nucleotides, the CDR3 is TGTGCCAGCAGTGAAGCGCTTAACGGGAGGAAGCAGTTCTTC.

The rearrangement uses TRBV7-9 and TRBJ2-5; TRBD1 matches 8 bases. V lost 5 bases to trimming and J lost 5 bases; unmatched junction nucleotides: 10. Germline CDR1 SEHNR, CDR2 FQNEAQ (reference sequence). The CDR3 loop spans 15 amino acids. CDR3 sequence: CASSVWTNRGETQYF. CDR3 nucleotide sequence: TGTGCCAGCAGCGTATGGACCAACAGGGGGGAGACCCAGTACTTC.

The gene calls are TRBV4-2 and TRBJ1-1; no definite D call. Germline CDR1 LGHNA, CDR2 YNFKEQ. V gave up 2 bases and J gave up 2 bases, with 9 bases separating them. The CDR3 totals 14 residues. CDR3 in amino acids: CASSQWATNTEAFF. The CDR3 region has the DNA TGTGCCAGCAGCCAATGGGCTACCAACACTGAAGCTTTCTTT.

This chain links TRBV7-3 with TRBJ2-3; TRBD2 might be the D (6 bases). The length of the CDR3 is 14 residues. The germline CDR1 and CDR2 sequences are SGHTA and FQGTGA. V was clipped by 2 bases and J by 1 base, with 7 bases between them. The CDR3 region is CASSLPGGTDTQYF. CDR3 nucleotide sequence: TGTGCCAGCAGCTTACCGGGAGGCACAGATACGCAGTATTTT. Complete variable domain (other parts from reference TRBV7-3 and TRBJ2-3): GAGVSQTPSNKVTEKGKYVELRCDPISGHTALYWYRQSLGQGPEFLIYFQGTGAADDSGLPNDRFFAVRPEGSVSTLKIQRTERGDSAVYLCASSLPGGTDTQYFGPGTRLTVL.

The CDR3 nucleotides are TGTGCCAGCAGCCCCGCGCTAGGGGGCACGCAGTATTTT. Translation gives CASSPALGGTQYF. The rearrangement joins TRBV11-3 to TRBJ2-3; 7 nucleotides align to TRBD1. The CDR3 is 13 residues long. The V segment lost 5 bases and the J segment 9 bases; nucleotides outside the gene matches: 8. Germline CDR1 and CDR2: SGHNT and YENEEA.